A selection of T cell receptor beta chains follows, all from one sample in a study of blood T cell repertoires in COVID-19. Profiling relied on immunoSEQ multiplex PCR, and the TCRdb table lists in-frame clones only, not all of them. The data hold 250,000 to 300,000 clones, with more than 75% observed a single time. What was sequenced was PBMCs or T cells enriched from blood (not recorded which). These receptors were collected from a man aged 18 to 29 who had recovered from COVID-19. The CDR3 runs from the conserved cysteine through the conserved F or W. The order of the fields is V gene, D gene, J gene, CDR3 length, clone size, CDR3 DNA, CDR3 protein. A D gene is named only where the DNA matches it firmly. Expanded clones are given a class, and other clones once, few, many or no size at all.

TRBV4-1	-	TRBJ1-5	15	-	TGCGCCAGCAGCCAACTACAGGGAAGAGGTCAGCCCCAGCATTTT	CASSQLQGRGQPQHF
TRBV18	TRBD2	TRBJ2-1	19	-	TGTGCCAGCTCACCGCTCGGGACTAGCGGGGGGAGAGGTTACAATGAGCAGTTCTTC	CASSPLGTSGGRGYNEQFF
TRBV6-5	-	TRBJ1-6	13	-	TGTGCCAGCATGGGAGGGATGGGTTCACCCCTCCACTTT	CASMGGMGSPLHF
TRBV27	-	TRBJ2-3	16	-	TGTGCCAGCAGATTGAACCGGGAAATAAGCACAGATACGCAGTATTTT	CASRLNREISTDTQYF
TRBV7-2	TRBD2	TRBJ2-3	16	once	TGTGCCAGCAGCTCCGGACTAGCGGGGGGGCTAGATACGCAGTATTTT	CASSSGLAGGLDTQYF
TRBV7-3	TRBD2	TRBJ2-2	16	once	TGTGCCAGCAGCTCCATTAGCGGGAGGGGTACCGGGGAGCTGTTTTTT	CASSSISGRGTGELFF
TRBV6-1	-	TRBJ2-1	15	-	TGTGCCAGCAGTGAAGCCACCGACATCCTCAATGAGCAGTTCTTC	CASSEATDILNEQFF
TRBV29-1	TRBD1	TRBJ1-4	13	-	TGCAGCGCCCAGGGGGTAACTAATGAAAAACTGTTTTTT	CSAQGVTNEKLFF
TRBV5-8	TRBD1	TRBJ1-6	17	-	TGTGCCAGCAGCACGAGGGGACAGGGGGTCTATAATTCACCCCTCCACTTT	CASSTRGQGVYNSPLHF
TRBV12-3/TRBV12-4	-	TRBJ1-1	12	-	TGTGCCAGCAGCTCAGTCGCGGCTGAAGCTTTCTTT	CASSSVAAEAFF
TRBV5-5	TRBD1	TRBJ2-4	14	-	TGTGCCAGCGTACCGGGACAGGCCCAGGACATTCAGTACTTC	CASVPGQAQDIQYF
TRBV24-1	TRBD1	TRBJ2-2	17	once	TGTGCCACCAGTGATCTCCCGGGACAGGGGGACACCGGGGAGCTGTTTTTT	CATSDLPGQGDTGELFF
TRBV30	TRBD1	TRBJ1-6	16	-	TGTGCCTGGAGGGACCTCGGGACAGGGATTAATTCACCCCTCCACTTT	CAWRDLGTGINSPLHF
TRBV6-1	-	TRBJ2-7	14	-	TGTGCCAGCAGTGATTGGGCCGAAACCTACGAGCAGTACTTC	CASSDWAETYEQYF
TRBV7-6	TRBD1	TRBJ1-2	14	-	TGTGCCAGCAGCCAGGGGACAGGGGACTATGGCTACACCTTC	CASSQGTGDYGYTF
TRBV9	-	TRBJ1-2	18	once	TGTGCCAGCAGCGTAGGTTTCAGGATGCGCAACCTGAACTATGGCTACACCTTC	CASSVGFRMRNLNYGYTF
TRBV5-5	TRBD1	TRBJ1-4	15	-	TGTGCCAGCAGCCCCTATACCAGGGGGAATGAAAAACTGTTTTTT	CASSPYTRGNEKLFF
TRBV19	TRBD1	TRBJ2-1	14	-	TGTGCCAGTAGAAGGGGGCGTCCCTACAATGAGCAGTTCTTC	CASRRGRPYNEQFF
TRBV20-1	-	TRBJ1-2	11	once	TGCAGTGCTAGACACAGGGATGGCTACACCTTC	CSARHRDGYTF
TRBV6-2/TRBV6-3	-	TRBJ2-2	17	-	TGTGCCAGCAGTTACTCAAATACCAGGGTGAACACCGGGGAGCTGTTTTTT	CASSYSNTRVNTGELFF
TRBV7-8	-	TRBJ2-1	16	-	TGTGCCAGCAGCCCCCTAGGAACGGGGGCCTACAATGAGCAGTTCTTC	CASSPLGTGAYNEQFF
TRBV4-1	-	TRBJ2-2	14	-	TGCGCCAGCAGCCAACGGGACACCACCGGGGAGCTGTTTTTT	CASSQRDTTGELFF
TRBV6-1	-	TRBJ2-7	15	-	TGTGCCAGCAGTGAAGGGGCAGCTGTTTCCTACGAGCAGTACTTC	CASSEGAAVSYEQYF
TRBV7-3	TRBD2	TRBJ2-3	14	-	TGTGCCAGCAGCCCAGGACTAGCGGCAGATACGCAGTATTTT	CASSPGLAADTQYF
TRBV27	TRBD1	TRBJ1-1	14	once	TGTGCCAGCAGTTTTGGGACAGGCAACACTGAAGCTTTCTTT	CASSFGTGNTEAFF
TRBV24-1	-	TRBJ2-1	16	-	TGTGCCACCAGTGATGCCGACAGCTTCTCCTACAATGAGCAGTTCTTC	CATSDADSFSYNEQFF
TRBV11-2	-	TRBJ2-5	14	-	TGTGCCAGCAGCTTGACAGGTCCCCAAGAGACCCAGTACTTC	CASSLTGPQETQYF
TRBV5-1	-	TRBJ1-2	12	-	TGCGCCAGCAGCTTGGGCGGCTATGGCTACACCTTC	CASSLGGYGYTF
TRBV21-1	-	TRBJ2-3	15	-	TGTGCCAGCAGCAAAGAAGTGGAGGGAGTGGATACGCAGTATTTT	CASSKEVEGVDTQYF
TRBV19	-	TRBJ1-6	15	once	TGTGCCAGTAGTATAGCTGGGACTGATAATTCACCCCTCCACTTT	CASSIAGTDNSPLHF
TRBV4-1	-	TRBJ2-1	12	-	TGCGCCAGCAGCCAAGTATCCGATGAGCAGTTCTTC	CASSQVSDEQFF
TRBV29-1	TRBD1	TRBJ1-4	11	-	TGCAGCGCCACAGGGGGTGAGAAACTGTTTTTT	CSATGGEKLFF
TRBV28	TRBD2	TRBJ2-7	15	once	TGTGCCAGCAGGTCGGGGGGGCAGGAGATACGAAGGCAGTACTTC	CASRSGGQEIRRQYF
TRBV3-1/TRBV3-2	TRBD1	TRBJ2-3	16	once	TGTGCCAGCAGCCACCCTTCGGGACAGCCCACAGATACGCAGTATTTT	CASSHPSGQPTDTQYF
TRBV5-8	-	TRBJ2-7	15	-	TGTGCCAGCAGCTGGGGTACGGGGAAGATATACGAGCAGTACTTC	CASSWGTGKIYEQYF
TRBV6-5	TRBD2	TRBJ2-7	16	-	TGTGCCAGCAGTTACTTTGGTAGCGGGAGGGCGAACGAGCAGTACTTC	CASSYFGSGRANEQYF
TRBV25-1	TRBD1	TRBJ1-6	13	-	TGTGCCAGTTCGGGACAGGGAAATTCACCCCTCCACTTT	CASSGQGNSPLHF
TRBV5-1	TRBD1	TRBJ2-1	17	-	TGCGCCAGCAGCTTGGGGCCCGGGACAGGGCTCTACAATGAGCAGTTCTTC	CASSLGPGTGLYNEQFF
TRBV28	TRBD2	TRBJ2-5	19	-	TGTGCCAGCAGTTTTCGGCTAGCGGGAGTGTGGGTTTTGCGAGAGACCCAGTACTTC	CASSFRLAGVWVLRETQYF
TRBV30	-	TRBJ2-5	13	few	TGTGCCTGGAGTGTACGGCTGAGGGAGACCCAGTACTTC	CAWSVRLRETQYF
TRBV24-1	TRBD1	TRBJ1-5	18	-	TGTGCCACCAGTGATTTACGGACAGGGGCTCTTAGCAATCAGCCCCAGCATTTT	CATSDLRTGALSNQPQHF
TRBV2	-	TRBJ1-5	15	-	TGTGCCAGCAGTGCCGAATGGCATAGCAATCAGCCCCAGCATTTT	CASSAEWHSNQPQHF
TRBV24-1	-	TRBJ2-5	15	-	TGTGCCTCGCGGCCCTCCCAAGACAGGAAAGAGACCCAGTACTTC	CASRPSQDRKETQYF